A single sample gave rise to the 25 T cell receptor beta chains below, sequenced in a study of CD8 T cells in Susac syndrome. After extraction with the RNeasy kit, about 0.5 to 1 ug of the RNA was reverse transcribed using random hexamers. TCRdb recomputed calls from the immunoSEQ multiplex PCR reads with MiXCR, one row per CDR3 protein. The top ten hold roughly 0.11% of the sample, which has 100,000 to 150,000 distinct CDR3 sequences, roughly 95% seen once. Material: CD4+ T cells from PBMCs. The source is a human donor in good health.

This chain uses TRBV5-1 with TRBJ2-7; no clear D. Deletions cut 4 bases from V and 5 bases from J, with 19 bases between. This CDR3 is 15 amino acids long. Germline CDR1 SGHRS, CDR2 YFSETQ. This chain's CDR3 is CASSPTSFGVDEQYF. In nucleotides, the CDR3 is TGCGCCAGCAGCCCAACATCATTCGGAGTAGACGAGCAGTACTTC.

The chain uses TRBV11-1 and TRBJ1-2; TRBD1 is a possible D gene (6 bases). V was pared by 5 bases and J by 3 bases, with 13 bases between. The germline CDR1 and CDR2 sequences are SGHAT and FQDESV (reference sequence). This CDR3 is built from 14 residues. CDR3 in DNA: TGTGCCAGCAGCCCACAGGGAGGGGACTATGGCTACACCTTC. Amino acids: CASSPQGGDYGYTF.

V is TRBV3-1 and J is TRBJ2-7; D is ambiguous. The ends were cut back, 1 base at V and 3 bases at J, with 10 bases in the middle. Germline values: CDR1 LGHDT, CDR2 YNNKEL (reference sequence). This CDR3 is built from 14 residues. The CDR3 sequence is CASSQAVGNYEQYF. Written as DNA, the CDR3 is TGTGCCAGCAGCCAAGCGGTGGGGAACTACGAGCAGTACTTC.

This chain uses TRBV10-3 with TRBJ2-7, with a weak D call TRBD2 (5 bases). Germline lookup yields CDR1 ENHRY and CDR2 SYGVKD. The CDR3 is 13 amino acids. Trimming cost V 7 bases and J 5 bases, with 15 bases left between them. For the CDR3, the DNA is TGTGCCATCACCAGGACTGGTAGCCACGAGCAGTACTTC. This gives the protein CAITRTGSHEQYF.

This chain joins TRBV7-2 and TRBJ2-7, with 11 bases lining up with TRBD2. The CDR3 runs 13 residues. The V and J ends lost 5 bases and 7 bases, in that order; junction bases with no gene match: 4. Germline-derived CDR1 and CDR2 are SGHTA and FQGNSA. This chain's CDR3 is CASSPRLAGEQYF. The CDR3 bases are TGTGCCAGCAGCCCTCGACTAGCGGGAGAGCAGTACTTC.

The J gene is TRBJ1-2, the V gene TRBV28; D gene uncertain. This CDR3 spans 11 amino acids. Germline CDR1 reads MDHEN; CDR2 reads SYDVKM. V was shortened by 8 bases and J by 2 bases, with 6 bases between the two germline ends. CDR3 region: CASGPNYGYTF. The CDR3 DNA follows: TGTGCCAGCGGACCGAACTATGGCTACACCTTC.

The genes are TRBV5-1 and TRBJ2-3; D is possibly TRBD2 (5 bases). Trimming cost V 2 bases and J 6 bases, with 13 bases left between them. CDR1 is SGHRS and CDR2 is YFSETQ in the germline V gene. The CDR3 is 14 amino acids. CDR3 sequence (DNA): TGCGCCAGCAGCTTTCGGAGAGGCGGGGATACGCAGTATTTT. Its protein product is CASSFRRGGDTQYF. Filled out from reference TRBV5-1 and TRBJ2-3, the complete variable domain reads KAGVTQTPRYLIKTRGQQVTLSCSPISGHRSVSWYQQTPGQGLQFLFEYFSETQRNKGNFPGRFSGRQFSNSRSEMNVSTLELGDSALYLCASSFRRGGDTQYFGPGTRLTVL.

The chain links TRBV29-1 to TRBJ2-2; no clear D gene. CDR3 length: 11 residues. V was clipped by 5 bases and J by 1 base, with 2 bases between them. CDR1 and CDR2 (germline): SQVTM, ANQGSEA. The CDR3 sequence: CSVMNTGELFF. For the CDR3, the DNA is TGCAGCGTTATGAACACCGGGGAGCTGTTTTTT.

The J gene is TRBJ2-1, the V gene TRBV23-1; no clear D gene. TRBV23-1 falls under the ORF class, with uncertain function. This CDR3 spans 16 amino acids. V was cut by 0 bases and J by 7 bases, with 16 bases left in between. The CDR3 DNA follows: TGCGCCAGCAGTCAATCAGGCGTAAGGTCCGGAAATGAGCAGTTCTTC. It codes for CASSQSGVRSGNEQFF.

This clonotype was counted once. V usage is TRBV29-1 and J usage is TRBJ1-2; tentatively, D is TRBD1 (6 bases). The germline V gene encodes CDR1 SQVTM and CDR2 ANQGSEA. The CDR3 covers 13 residues. V was clipped by 4 bases and J by 6 bases, with 15 bases between them. The CDR3 is CSVVTGQWDGYTF. DNA for the CDR3: TGCAGCGTTGTCACAGGACAGTGGGATGGCTACACCTTC. Full variable domain (rest looked up from reference TRBV29-1 and TRBJ1-2): SAVISQKPSRDICQRGTSLTIQCQVDSQVTMMFWYRQQPGQSLTLIATANQGSEATYESGFVIDKFPISRPNLTFSTLTVSNMSPEDSSIYLCSVVTGQWDGYTFGSGTRLTVV.

The CDR3 here is CASSQGPALNEQFF. In nucleotides, the CDR3 is TGTGCCAGCAGCCAAGGCCCCGCGTTGAATGAGCAGTTCTTC. The chain carries TRBV4-2 and TRBJ2-1, with D hard to call. V lost 1 base, J lost 7 bases, and 11 bases lay in between. The CDR3 covers 14 residues. Germline lookup yields CDR1 LGHNA and CDR2 YNFKEQ.

This rearrangement joins TRBV5-1 to TRBJ2-7, with 15 nucleotides matching TRBD2. Per the germline V gene, CDR1 is SGHRS and CDR2 is YFSETQ. V gave up 4 bases and J gave up 5 bases; unmatched junction bases: 4. This CDR3 comprises 15 residues. This CDR3 is CASSGTSGRFNEQYF. CDR3 in DNA: TGCGCCAGCAGCGGGACTAGCGGGAGGTTCAACGAGCAGTACTTC.

The CDR3 nucleotides read TGTGCCTGGAGTGGGTCCTTGATAGCGACTACCTACAATGAGCAGTTCTTC. Translation gives CAWSGSLIATTYNEQFF. The chain couples TRBV30 to TRBJ2-1, with D maybe TRBD2 (5 bases). Germline values: CDR1 GTSNPN, CDR2 SVGIG (reference sequence). CDR3 length: 17 amino acids. V was shortened by 1 base and J by 2 bases, with 18 bases between the two germline ends.

The CDR3 DNA follows: TGTGCCAGCAGCTGGGGTGGTGGCTACACCTTC. This codes for CASSWGGGYTF. This rearrangement joins TRBV7-2 to TRBJ1-2, with D uncertain. Germline V CDR1 and CDR2: SGHTA, FQGNSA. The CDR3 runs to 11 residues. Trimming took 4 bases from V and 7 from J, leaving 7 bases between them.

The chain is built from TRBV7-9 and TRBJ1-1; D perhaps matches TRBD1 (6 bases). Trimming removed 7 bases from V and 2 bases from J, with 17 bases in between. The CDR3 extends over 15 amino acids. CDR1 and CDR2 (germline): SEHNR, FQNEAQ (reference sequence). The CDR3 sequence: CASMRGGPLNTEAFF. The CDR3 DNA is TGTGCCAGCATGAGGGGGGGCCCTCTAAACACTGAAGCTTTCTTT.

The gene calls are TRBV18 and TRBJ1-4; no clear D gene. Trimming pared 5 bases from V and 8 bases from J, leaving 15 bases between. Per germline, CDR1 KGHSH and CDR2 LQKENI. The CDR3 has 14 amino acids. In nucleotides, the CDR3 is TGTGCCAGCTCATCTGGGGAAACGCGGGAAAAACTGTTTTTT. Encoded protein: CASSSGETREKLFF.

This chain links TRBV14 with TRBJ1-2; possible D gene TRBD1, 5 bases. The ends were cut back, 4 bases at V and 2 bases at J, with 5 bases in the middle. CDR1 SGHDN and CDR2 FVKESK come from the germline V gene. The CDR3 has 12 residues. The CDR3 DNA follows: TGTGCCAGCAGCCCAGGGAACTATGGCTACACCTTC. This encodes CASSPGNYGYTF.

The rearrangement links TRBV28 to TRBJ2-7; D uncertain. Trimming stripped 3 bases from V and 3 bases from J, with 12 bases between. CDR3 length equals 14 residues. Germline V CDR1 and CDR2: MDHEN, SYDVKM. CDR3 sequence: CASSLLGVGYEQYF. The CDR3 DNA is TGTGCCAGCAGTTTGCTAGGAGTAGGCTACGAGCAGTACTTC.

The chain joins TRBV29-1 to TRBJ2-1, with 7 bases lining up with TRBD2. V was pared by 4 bases and J by 11 bases, with 20 bases of the junction left unmatched. The CDR3 is 16 residues long. Germline CDR1 and CDR2: SQVTM and ANQGSEA. CDR3 sequence (DNA): TGCAGCGTTGCCCCCTCGATAGCGGGCCCCTTACAAAAGCAGTTCTTC. Translation gives CSVAPSIAGPLQKQFF.

The chain couples TRBV18 to TRBJ2-7, with 7 bases identical to TRBD1. Losses at the gene ends were 3 bases for V and 3 bases for J; bases not matched to a gene: 8. CDR3 length equals 15 residues. CDR1 and CDR2 from the germline V gene are KGHSH and LQKENI. The CDR3 DNA reads as TGTGCCAGCTCACCTTTAGACAGGGTTATCTACGAGCAGTACTTC. Translating it yields CASSPLDRVIYEQYF.

The chain carries TRBV2 and TRBJ1-3, with D uncertain. V was clipped by 4 bases and J by 8 bases, with 6 bases between them. This CDR3 comprises 11 residues. Germline CDR1 reads SNHLY; CDR2 reads FYNNEI. This CDR3 reads CASSGGDTIYF. The CDR3 nucleotides are TGTGCCAGCAGTGGGGGAGACACCATATATTTT.

This chain connects TRBV24-1 to TRBJ2-4, with D unresolved. The germline CDR1 and CDR2 sequences are KGHDR and SFDVKD. Trimming pared 6 bases from V and 1 base from J, leaving 9 bases between. CDR3 length equals 14 residues. The CDR3 nucleotides are TGTGCCACCAGTCCGGGTGGGGCCAAAAACATTCAGTACTTC. Translation: CATSPGGAKNIQYF.

The chain uses TRBV3-1 and TRBJ2-2; a possible D gene is TRBD2 (6 bases). CDR3 size: 16 residues. Germline CDR1 LGHDT, CDR2 YNNKEL (reference sequence). V lost 4 bases and J lost 3, with 15 bases in between. The CDR3 spells CASSPGGVRDTGELFF. The CDR3 nucleotides are TGTGCCAGCAGCCCTGGCGGGGTAAGGGACACCGGGGAGCTGTTTTTT.

V gene TRBV6-2 or TRBV6-3 combines with J gene TRBJ2-2; TRBD1 or TRBD2 may be the D gene (5 bases each). The CDR3 length is 16 residues. Trimming cost V 6 bases and J 1 base, with 15 bases left between them. Germline CDR1 reads MNHEY; CDR2 reads SVGEGT. The CDR3 region is CASSQRGRVNTGELFF. The CDR3 bases are TGTGCCAGCAGCCAAAGGGGACGAGTGAACACCGGGGAGCTGTTTTTT.

The chain carries TRBV7-8 and TRBJ2-7, with D hard to call. Germline V CDR1 and CDR2: SGHVS, FQNEAQ. V gave up 5 bases and J gave up 3 bases, with 8 bases separating them. The length of the CDR3 is 12 residues. This CDR3 is CASSPEYYEQYF. As DNA, the CDR3 is TGTGCCAGCAGCCCAGAGTACTACGAGCAGTACTTC. The full variable domain, in which reference TRBV7-8 and TRBJ2-7 provide the parts outside the CDR3, is GAGVSQSPRYKVAKRGQDVALRCDPISGHVSLFWYQQALGQGPEFLTYFQNEAQLDKSGLPSDRFFAERPEGSVSTLKIQRTQQEDSAVYLCASSPEYYEQYFGPGTRLTVT.